The TCR beta chain described here comes from a study of blood T cells in healthy people across ages (dated by TCRdb to about 2015). About the investigation overall: In model experiments, template switching captured roughly one uniquely barcoded TCR beta cDNA molecule for every two T cells. Using deep sequencing normalized with unique cDNA molecular identifiers, the study measured how TCR beta repertoire diversity changes with age. Donors were grouped into four age groups: young (average approximately 16 years), middle-aged (about 40), aged (roughly 62) and long-lived (just over 80). Using the same blood draw, the study looked at two additional independent replicas of 1 million unique cDNA reads for two donors, one aged 18 to 30 and the other aged 80 or older. The research as a whole found: The percentage of naive T cells measured by flow cytometry correlated strongly with observed TCR beta diversity. Because the CMV infection status of the donors was unknown, age-related changes in expanded clonotypes may potentially have been confounded. The long-lived group showed more naive CD4+ T cells, fewer expanded clones and increased TCR diversity than the aged group, suggesting age selection. Total diversity estimates from one million sequenced T cells were considered lower bounds and underestimates. Because profiling used bulk unsorted PBMCs, naive and antigen-experienced compartments could not be compared conclusively. Observed TCR beta diversity per million T cells fell roughly linearly with age, and a significant reduction was already apparent by age around 40.

For CDR1 and CDR2, the germline V gene (reference sequence) lists PRHDT and FYEKMQ. Measured from the cysteine to the phenylalanine, the CDR3 is 16 residues long. The CDR3 DNA has 48 bases and is translated from base 1. The donors were about 40 Caucasian individuals from Russia, aged about 6 to 100 years, who were systemically healthy. Roughly 9.5 milliliters of peripheral blood were drawn from each donor into EDTA-treated Vacutainer tubes. Ficoll-Paque density-gradient centrifugation was used to isolate PBMCs, with at least 7 million per sample. Total RNA was extracted from PBMCs with Trizol reagent, with at least 6 micrograms obtained per sample. For every donor, flow cytometry on a PBMC aliquot measured the percentage of naive CD45RAhigh/CD27high T cells. Library prep was done by 5' RACE. Sequencing was carried out with an Illumina HiSeq 2500. A second PCR of about 6 to 11 cycles was performed with a sample-barcoded 5' primer and a J-beta primer mix. A unique molecular identifier was introduced onto each TCR beta cDNA molecule by a template-switch 5' adaptor carrying 12 random nucleotides. Each sample yielded at least 2.5 million CDR3-containing paired-end reads. The Mint cDNA synthesis kit, primed by a TRBC-specific oligonucleotide, was used to synthesize first-strand cDNA from all RNA. Following uracil-DNA glycosylase treatment, a first 18-cycle PCR with universal primers M1SS and BC2_uni_R was performed on all cDNA. Concerning the study's data processing: Each sample was normalized by randomly selecting 1 million high-quality reads, each carrying a distinct molecular identifier. Instead of being binned into consensus sequences, reads that shared molecular identifiers were thrown out. CDR3 identification, clonotype clustering and error correction used MiTCR with a Q25 quality threshold and the strictest error-elimination algorithm. A nonparametric unseen species model with Euler transformation was used to estimate lower-bound total TCR beta diversity. TCRdb trimmed the raw reads at Q25, called clones with MiXCR and kept productive beta chains. Entries that share a CDR3 protein sequence are merged under the most common genes and DNA. These V and J calls originate from TCRdb's pipeline instead of the authors' own analysis. The sample yields over 700,000 distinct CDR3 sequences; approximately 25% were counted once. The ten largest account for 9.4% of the sample.

Note on this clonotype: Which antigen it targets is not known. It has no much larger one-base neighbor in the sample; base qualities were not kept.

These same data were also listed under a study on T cells of mothers and their children. The second paper further reports: Nine systemically healthy Caucasian individuals, comprising three mothers and their six children, were included as donors. cDNA synthesis used all of the extracted RNA, with roughly 1.5 ug of RNA in each 15 ul reaction. Sample barcodes and 2-4 random nucleotides were added via the M1S primer in the second PCR. Over 8 million TCR beta CDR3 reads came from each mother, compared with some 3 million reads from each child. In both related and unrelated pairs, thymic selection shapes the output of TCR recombination in a similar way, with inherited differences having only a minor effect. Normalized repertoire overlap was always found to be slightly, but never significantly, higher in related mother-child pairs than in unrelated mother-child pairs. No persistent microchimeric T cell clones were found, with a detection sensitivity of 85 to 100 clones per million clonotypes. Deep NGS was used in the study to compare the TCR beta repertoires of mothers and children and to look for features that separate related mother-child pairs from unrelated individuals. On average, the children were around 11 +/- 4 years old, while the mothers were about 40 +/- 4 years old. After adapter ligation was performed with NEBNext reagents, the libraries were sequenced on an Illumina HiSeq 2000 with 100+100 nt paired-end reads. To prevent cross-contamination, the mother and child libraries were prepared one month apart and sequenced in separate runs. For each donor, between roughly 500,000 and 2,300,000 distinct TCR beta clonotypes were identified. Naive TCR beta clonotypes were estimated from low-frequency clonotypes matched to each donor's FACS-determined naive share, without sorting.

This receptor was taken from a boy between 5 and 17 years old in good health. Material: blood. The chain joins TRBV13 to TRBJ2-1, and TRBD2 aligns with 15 junction nucleotides. The J call may be mistaken, given a closer DNA end match to TRBJ2-5. The CDR3 region has the sequence CASSSRTSGGAETQYF. DNA sequence: TGTGCCAGCAGCTCGAGGACTAGCGGGGGGGCGGAGACCCAGTACTTC.